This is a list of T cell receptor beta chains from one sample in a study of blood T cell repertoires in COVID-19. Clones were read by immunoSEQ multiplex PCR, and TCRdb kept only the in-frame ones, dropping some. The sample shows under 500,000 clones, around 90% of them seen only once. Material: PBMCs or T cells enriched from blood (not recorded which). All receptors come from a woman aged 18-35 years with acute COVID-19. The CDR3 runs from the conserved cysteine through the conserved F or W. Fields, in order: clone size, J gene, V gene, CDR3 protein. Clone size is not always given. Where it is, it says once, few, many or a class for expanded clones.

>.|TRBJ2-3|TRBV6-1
CASSETRDRTDTQYF
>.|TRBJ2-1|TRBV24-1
CATSKGFSEQFF
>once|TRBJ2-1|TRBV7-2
CASSPLAGGSYNEQFF
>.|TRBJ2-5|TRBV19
CASSTDRGTETQYF
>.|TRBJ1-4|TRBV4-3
CASSQDGPGLEEKLFF
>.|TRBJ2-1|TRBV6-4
CASSDVAGGPYNEQFF
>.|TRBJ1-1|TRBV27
CASRTRENTEAFF
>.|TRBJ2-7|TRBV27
CASSSIPSTGTGREQYF
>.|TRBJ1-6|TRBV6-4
CARSGSLALYWPLHF
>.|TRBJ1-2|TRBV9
CASSGTGDGYTF
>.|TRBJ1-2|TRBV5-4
CASSSQGDSYGYTF
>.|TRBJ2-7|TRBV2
CASSEAGRGSYEQYF
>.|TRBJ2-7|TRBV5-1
CASTTGGEQYF
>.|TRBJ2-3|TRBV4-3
CASSQDFGRTADTQYF
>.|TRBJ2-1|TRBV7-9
CASSPSGVSYNEQFF
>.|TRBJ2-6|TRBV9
CASSGQGGSGANVLTF
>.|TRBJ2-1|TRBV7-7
CASSLVQGTYNEQFF
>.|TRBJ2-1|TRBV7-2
CASSKTGSYNEQFF
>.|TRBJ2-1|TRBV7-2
CASSLEIGQGQFF
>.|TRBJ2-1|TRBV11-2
CASSFDGTSVREQFF
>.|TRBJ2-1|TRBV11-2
CASSFVIAGDEQFF
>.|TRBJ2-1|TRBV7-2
CASSLAPGEQFF
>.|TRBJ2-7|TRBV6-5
CASSYKPPLLYEQYF
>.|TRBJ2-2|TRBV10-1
CASSEQLGGELFF
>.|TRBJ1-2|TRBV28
CASSPGTGGNYGYTF
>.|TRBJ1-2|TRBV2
CASSLTGPGGYGYTF